This entry is about one T cell receptor (beta chain). Its antigen is unknown. The data derive from a study of shared clonotypes between healthy human individuals. After removal of 7 bases from V and 2 bases from J, the junction contained 4 bases not matched to a gene. The CDR3 is 13 residues long. CDR1 is LNHDA, CDR2 SQIVND, per germline (reference sequence). In replicate PCRs of sorted subsets, approximately 200 ng DNA, approximately 28,000 T cell genomes, was used. The assay was immunoSEQ multiplex PCR, and TCRdb's table has in-frame clones only and misses some. The sample includes 2.5 million or so clones, approximately 90% of them seen just once. Study-level results: In contrast to clonotypes shared by all four donors, non-shared clonotypes had lower generation probabilities. The expectation was that sequencing depth would affect clonotype sharing among donors.

The sequencing input was naive CD4+ T cells sorted from blood. Documented subset: CD45RA+ positively selected. This rearrangement joins TRBV19 to TRBJ1-2; TRBD1 aligns across 7 bases. This clonotype was sampled from a man aged 18 to 35 in good health. The CDR3 DNA reads as TGTGCCAGTACTGAGGGGGCAAACTATGGCTACACCTTC. Translating gives CASTEGANYGYTF.